What follows are 5 T cell receptor beta chains derived from one specimen sequenced in a study of T-cell reconstitution after alpha-beta-depleted transplantation in children. Molecular barcoding with unique molecular identifiers was used for the TCRbeta library. Each CDR3 protein is one row after TCRdb ran MiXCR on the PCR reads. The data hold 95,000 to 150,000 distinct CDR3 sequences, with 23% observed a single time. The material sequenced was PBMCs, mostly from graft donor cells, taken 180 days after TCRalphabeta/CD19-depleted stem cell transplant. These receptors all stem from a male patient between 2 and 10 years old who had a stem cell transplant for chronic granulomatous disease, so the T cells may come from the graft donor.

This clonotype was counted ten times or more. CDR3: CASTPLAGGPLPNEQFF. The CDR3 DNA is TGTGCCAGCACCCCTTTAGCGGGAGGGCCCTTGCCCAATGAGCAGTTCTTC. This chain joins TRBV12-3 or TRBV12-4 and TRBJ2-1; 11 bases align to TRBD2. V was clipped by 7 bases and J by 6 bases; unmatched bases: 14. CDR3 length: 17 amino acids.

CDR3 sequence reads: CASSSRSGADTQYF. The CDR3 DNA is TGTGCCAGCAGCTCCAGGTCCGGCGCAGATACGCAGTATTTT. V gene TRBV7-6 combines with J gene TRBJ2-3, with no clear D. Trimming stripped 4 bases from V and 4 bases from J, with 12 bases between. Germline CDR1 and CDR2: SGHVS and FNYEAQ. The CDR3 is 14 residues long.

This clonotype was detected ten times or more. The genes are TRBV20-1 and TRBJ2-4, with 7 bases matching TRBD1. Germline V gene lookup returns CDR1 DFQATT and CDR2 SNEGSKA (reference sequence). The CDR3 sequence is 14 residues long. The ends lost 6 bases at V and 3 bases at J; junction bases unmatched: 8. CDR3 DNA sequence: TGCAGTGCCCTGGACAGGAACGACAAAAACATTCAGTACTTC. Translated, it gives CSALDRNDKNIQYF.

The V call is TRBV18, the J call TRBJ2-7; TRBD2 agrees at 13 bases. V shed 3 bases, J shed 9 bases, and the junction held 14 bases outside the gene matches. Per germline, CDR1 KGHSH and CDR2 LQKENI. The CDR3 has 17 residues. The CDR3 spells CASSPTSGRPALDAQYF. The CDR3, as DNA: TGTGCCAGCTCACCGACTAGCGGGAGGCCCGCCCTGGATGCGCAGTACTTC.

V gene TRBV5-6 combines with J gene TRBJ2-5; D may be TRBD2 (5 bases). The V gene lost 0 bases and the J gene lost 2 bases, with 8 bases spanning the gap. The CDR3 has 14 residues. CDR1 and CDR2 (germline): SGHDT, YYEEEE. The CDR3 sequence is CASSLGAVQETQYF. The CDR3 DNA is TGTGCCAGCAGCTTGGGAGCGGTTCAAGAGACCCAGTACTTC.